This T cell receptor (beta chain) comes out of a study of blood T cell repertoires in COVID-19. The V and J ends lost 5 bases and 2 bases, in that order; junction bases with no gene match: 14. CDR1 is SGHVS, CDR2 FQNEAQ, per germline. The CDR3 totals 19 residues. The method was immunoSEQ multiplex PCR; TCRdb's version includes in-frame clones alone and lacks a portion of them. The data contain tens of thousands of clones, roughly 87% of them singletons. This clone appeared once. The chain carries TRBV7-8 and TRBJ2-7, with 14 bases identical to TRBD2. The clonotype originates from a woman of 80 years or more with acute or convalescent COVID-19. The specimen was peripheral blood. CDR3 nucleotide sequence: TGTGCCAGCAGCCTGTCCGGGACTAGCGGGAGTAGGCGTCCCTACGAGCAGTACTTC. Translating it yields CASSLSGTSGSRRPYEQYF. Full variable domain (rest looked up from reference TRBV7-8 and TRBJ2-7): GAGVSQSPRYKVAKRGQDVALRCDPISGHVSLFWYQQALGQGPEFLTYFQNEAQLDKSGLPSDRFFAERPEGSVSTLKIQRTQQEDSAVYLCASSLSGTSGSRRPYEQYFGPGTRLTVT.